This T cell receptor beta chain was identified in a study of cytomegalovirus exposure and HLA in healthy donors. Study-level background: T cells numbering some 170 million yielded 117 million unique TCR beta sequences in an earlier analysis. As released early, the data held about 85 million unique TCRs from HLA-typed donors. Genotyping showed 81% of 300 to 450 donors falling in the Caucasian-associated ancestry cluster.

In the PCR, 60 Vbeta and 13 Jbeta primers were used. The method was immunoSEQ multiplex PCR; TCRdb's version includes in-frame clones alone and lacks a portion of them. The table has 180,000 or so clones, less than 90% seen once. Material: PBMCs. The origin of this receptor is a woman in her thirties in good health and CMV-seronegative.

The DNA for the CDR3 is TGTGCCAGCTCCAGGGCCGTGAACACTGAAGCTTTCTTT. Translated: CASSRAVNTEAFF. This sequence joins TRBV2 and TRBJ1-1; D might be TRBD1 (5 bases). This CDR3 has 13 residues. Between the trimmed V and J ends, which lost 8 bases and 0 bases, there was a span of 10 bases. Germline CDR1 SNHLY, CDR2 FYNNEI.